This T cell receptor (beta chain) is drawn from a study of cytomegalovirus exposure and HLA in healthy donors. The PCR had 60 Vbeta and 13 Jbeta primers. Profiled with immunoSEQ multiplex PCR; TCRdb holds only in-frame clones, not every one. The table includes under 80,000 clones, roughly 77% detected once. The CDR3 has 15 residues. Trimming took off 2 bases at V and 6 bases at J, with 15 bases between the two ends. Germline V gives CDR1 SGHRS, CDR2 YFSETQ. Each donor was nominally healthy when sampled (though unrecorded immune exposures were likely). Sequencing was performed on PBMCs. The TCR originated in a woman under 40 in good health and CMV-seronegative. The chain employs TRBV5-1 and TRBJ2-1; D gene ambiguous. The CDR3 spells CASSFSAGIGNEQFF. The CDR3 nucleotides read TGCGCCAGCAGCTTCAGTGCAGGAATCGGCAATGAGCAGTTCTTC. The full variable domain, its missing parts supplied by reference TRBV5-1 and TRBJ2-1, is KAGVTQTPRYLIKTRGQQVTLSCSPISGHRSVSWYQQTPGQGLQFLFEYFSETQRNKGNFPGRFSGRQFSNSRSEMNVSTLELGDSALYLCASSFSAGIGNEQFFGPGTRLTVL.